The source of this T cell receptor beta chain is a study of cytomegalovirus exposure and HLA in healthy donors. The study's findings and limits: A later analysis linked a missense variant in DCLRE1C to the trimming of TCR beta V and J genes.

The PCR had 60 Vbeta and 13 Jbeta primers. Here immunoSEQ multiplex PCR was the method, and the copy in TCRdb shows in-frame clones only, minus some. The sample gives around 160,000 clones, around two thirds of which show up once; 1.3% to 1.5% is in the top ten. On this clone: The antigen is undetermined.

The CDR3 contains 17 residues. CDR1 is MGHRA, CDR2 YSYEKL, per germline. The V gene lost 0 bases and the J gene lost 0 bases, with 12 bases spanning the gap. The source of this sequence is a man aged 50-59 years in good health and CMV-seronegative. The V call is TRBV4-1, the J call TRBJ1-5, with D maybe TRBD1 (5 bases). The material sequenced was PBMCs. CDR3 DNA: TGCGCCAGCAGCCAAGAGGGAGGGAGGGGTAGCAATCAGCCCCAGCATTTT. Translation gives CASSQEGGRGSNQPQHF.